This TCR beta chain was retrieved from a study of T cells in Graves' hyperthyroidism and ophthalmopathy. Study outcomes and limitations: Most thyroid-expanded clonotypes above 0.001 were also found in blood.

Details on this clonotype: Its specificity is unknown.

Hyperthyroidism in the patients, aged 18 to 65, was newly diagnosed and under 2 months in duration. Amplification of TCR beta CDR3 regions used RNA as the template. HTBI primers drove first-round RT-PCR of the TCR CDR3. Each CDR3 protein is one row after TCRdb ran MiXCR on the multiplex PCR reads. This table holds fewer than 200,000 distinct CDR3 sequences, over 15% found once. Material: blood. The sequence was obtained from a woman in her fifties or sixties with Graves' hyperthyroidism.

The CDR3 reads CASSKDEGAEETQYF. DNA for the CDR3: TGTGCCAGCAGCAAAGATGAAGGGGCTGAAGAGACCCAGTACTTC. The chain links TRBV7-2 to TRBJ2-5, with a possible D match to TRBD1 (5 bases). The germline V and J ends were trimmed by 5 bases and 3 bases, with 16 bases remaining between them. CDR3 length: 15 amino acids. CDR1 is SGHTA, CDR2 FQGNSA, per germline.